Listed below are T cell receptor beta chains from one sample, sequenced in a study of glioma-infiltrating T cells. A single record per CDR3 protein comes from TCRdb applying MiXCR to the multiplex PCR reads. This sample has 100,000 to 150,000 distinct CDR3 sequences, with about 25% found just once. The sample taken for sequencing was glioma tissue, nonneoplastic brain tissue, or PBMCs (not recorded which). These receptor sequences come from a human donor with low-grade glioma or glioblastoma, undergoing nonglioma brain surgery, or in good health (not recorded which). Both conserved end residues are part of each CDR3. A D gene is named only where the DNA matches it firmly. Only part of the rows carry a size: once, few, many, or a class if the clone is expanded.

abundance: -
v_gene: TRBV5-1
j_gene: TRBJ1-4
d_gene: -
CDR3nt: TGCGCCAGCAGCGGAGAGACAGACCTTAATGAAAAACTGTTTTTT
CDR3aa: CASSGETDLNEKLFF

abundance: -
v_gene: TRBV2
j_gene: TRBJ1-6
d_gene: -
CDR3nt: TGTGCCAGCAGTAATCCAGGGGTTTTGTCCTATAATTCACCCCTCCACTTT
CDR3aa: CASSNPGVLSYNSPLHF

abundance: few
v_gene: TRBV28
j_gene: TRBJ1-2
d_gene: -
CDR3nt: TGTGCCAGCAGTTTATACGCGACCCTCACAGGCTACACCTTC
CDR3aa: CASSLYATLTGYTF

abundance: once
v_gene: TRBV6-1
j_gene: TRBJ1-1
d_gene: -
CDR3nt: TGTGCCAGCTGGGCATGGGTGAACACTGAAGCTTTCTTT
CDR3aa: CASWAWVNTEAFF

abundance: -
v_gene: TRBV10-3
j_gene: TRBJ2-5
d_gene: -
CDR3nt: TGTGCCATCAGACCGGGCCTTACCCAAGAGACCCAGTACTTC
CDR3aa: CAIRPGLTQETQYF

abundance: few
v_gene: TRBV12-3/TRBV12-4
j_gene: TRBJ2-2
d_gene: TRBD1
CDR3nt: TGTGCCAGCAGCCTCCGGGACAGGGCCACCGGGGAGCTGTTTTTT
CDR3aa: CASSLRDRATGELFF

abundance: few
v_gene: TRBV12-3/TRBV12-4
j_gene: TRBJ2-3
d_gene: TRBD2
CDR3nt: TGTGCCAGCAGTCGGACTAGCGGGGGGGATACGCAGTATTTT
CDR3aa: CASSRTSGGDTQYF

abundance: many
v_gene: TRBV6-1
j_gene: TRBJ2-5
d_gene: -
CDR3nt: TGTGCCAGCAATGACCAGGGGCCCCAAGAGACCCAGTACTTC
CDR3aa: CASNDQGPQETQYF

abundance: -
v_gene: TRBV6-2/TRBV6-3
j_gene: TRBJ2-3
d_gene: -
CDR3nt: TGTGCCAGCAGTTACGAAAGGGGGGCCACGACCTCTAGCACAGATACGCAGTATTTT
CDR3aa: CASSYERGATTSSTDTQYF

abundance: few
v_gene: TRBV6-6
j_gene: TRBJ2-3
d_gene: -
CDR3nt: TGTGCCAGCAGTTACCTGACACCACAGGATACGCAGTATTTT
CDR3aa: CASSYLTPQDTQYF

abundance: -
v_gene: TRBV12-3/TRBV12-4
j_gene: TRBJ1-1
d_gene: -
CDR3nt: TGTGCCAGCAGTCCTCCGGGGCGGATGAGGACTGAAGCTTTCTTT
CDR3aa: CASSPPGRMRTEAFF

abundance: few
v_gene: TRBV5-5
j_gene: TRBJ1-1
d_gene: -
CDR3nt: TGTGCCAGCAGCTTGGGCGCAGCAGGGTCCACTGAAGCTTTCTTT
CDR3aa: CASSLGAAGSTEAFF

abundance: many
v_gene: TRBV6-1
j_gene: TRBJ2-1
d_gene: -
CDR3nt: TGTGCCAGCAGCCGGGGTGGCTCCTACAATGAGCAGTTCTTC
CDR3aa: CASSRGGSYNEQFF

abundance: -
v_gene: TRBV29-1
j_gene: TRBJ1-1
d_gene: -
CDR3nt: TGCAGCGTCCAAAGAACGATTGGGACCTCCTTTAACACTGAAGCTTTCTTT
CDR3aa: CSVQRTIGTSFNTEAFF

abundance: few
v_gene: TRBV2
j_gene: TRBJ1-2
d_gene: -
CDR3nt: TGTGTCAGCAGCCCTGGCTGGGCTTCTAACTATGGCTACACCTTC
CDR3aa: CVSSPGWASNYGYTF

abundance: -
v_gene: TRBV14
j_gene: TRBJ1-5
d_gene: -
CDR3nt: TGTGCCAGCAGCCAAGATTCTGATGGGCAGGAACTCAATCAGCCCCAGCATTTT
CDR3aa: CASSQDSDGQELNQPQHF

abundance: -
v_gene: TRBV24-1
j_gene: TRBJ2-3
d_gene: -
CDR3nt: TGTGCCACCAGTGAAGGAACCGACACAGATACGCAGTATTTT
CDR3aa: CATSEGTDTDTQYF

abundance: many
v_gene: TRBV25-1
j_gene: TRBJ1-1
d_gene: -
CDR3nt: TGTGCCAGCAGTGAAGCTAAGGGGTTGAACACTGAAGCTTTCTTT
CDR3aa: CASSEAKGLNTEAFF

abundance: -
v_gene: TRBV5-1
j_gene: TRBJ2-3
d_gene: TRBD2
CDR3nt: TGCGCCAGCAGCTTGGTGTCTAGCGGGGTGGCAGATACGCAGTATTTT
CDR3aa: CASSLVSSGVADTQYF

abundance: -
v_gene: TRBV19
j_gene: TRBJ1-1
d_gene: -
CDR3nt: TGTGCCAGTAGTTGGGGAGGGACTGAAGCTTTCTTT
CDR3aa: CASSWGGTEAFF

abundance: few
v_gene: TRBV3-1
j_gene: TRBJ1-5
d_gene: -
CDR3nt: TGTGCCAGCAGCCAAGATCTTAATCAGCCCCAGCATTTT
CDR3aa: CASSQDLNQPQHF

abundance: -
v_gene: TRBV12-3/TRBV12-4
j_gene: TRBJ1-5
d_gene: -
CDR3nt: TGTGCCAGCAGTCCGGGGTCGGCCCTCAATCAGCCCCAGCATTTT
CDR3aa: CASSPGSALNQPQHF

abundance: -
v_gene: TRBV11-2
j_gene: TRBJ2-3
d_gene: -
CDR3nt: TGTGCCAGCAGCTTAGTACGGGGAGAGGGAGATACGCAGTATTTT
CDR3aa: CASSLVRGEGDTQYF

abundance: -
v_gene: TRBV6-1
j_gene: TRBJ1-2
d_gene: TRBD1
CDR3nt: TGTGCCAGCAGATCGACAGGGAACCCCTATGGCTACACCTTC
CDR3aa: CASRSTGNPYGYTF

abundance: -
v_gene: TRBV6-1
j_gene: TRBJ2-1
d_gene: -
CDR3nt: TGTGCCAGTGTCCCTCCCGGGGCGATTAATGAGCAGTTCTTC
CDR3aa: CASVPPGAINEQFF

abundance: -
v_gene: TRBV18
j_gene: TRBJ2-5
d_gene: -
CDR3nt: TGTGCCAGCTCACCACCCGTCATGGAAGAGACCCAGTACTTC
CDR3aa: CASSPPVMEETQYF

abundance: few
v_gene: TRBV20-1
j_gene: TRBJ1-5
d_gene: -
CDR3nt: TGCAGTGCCCCCGGCCAGGGCGGGGGGCCCAATCAGCCCCAGCATTTT
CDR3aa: CSAPGQGGGPNQPQHF

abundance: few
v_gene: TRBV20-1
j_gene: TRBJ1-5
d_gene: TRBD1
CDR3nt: TGCAGCTCAGAAGGGACAGGGGATTCTAATCAGCCCCAGCATTTT
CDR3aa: CSSEGTGDSNQPQHF

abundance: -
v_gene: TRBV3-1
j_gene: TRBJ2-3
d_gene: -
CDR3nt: TGTGCCAGCAGCCAAGGACCCCAAGGCTCGCAGTATTTT
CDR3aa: CASSQGPQGSQYF

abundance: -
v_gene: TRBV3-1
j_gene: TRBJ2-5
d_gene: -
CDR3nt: TGTGCCAGCAGCCAAGGTGTCTCAAAAGAGACCCAGTACTTC
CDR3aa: CASSQGVSKETQYF

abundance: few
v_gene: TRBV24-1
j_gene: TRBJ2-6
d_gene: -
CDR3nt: TGTGCCACCAGTGACCCGACAAGTGCAGGGGCCAACGTCCTGACTTTC
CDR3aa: CATSDPTSAGANVLTF

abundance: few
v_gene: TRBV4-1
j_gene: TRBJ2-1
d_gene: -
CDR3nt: TGCGCCAGCAGCCAAGGGTCGGAGGGTGAGCAGTTCTTC
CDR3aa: CASSQGSEGEQFF

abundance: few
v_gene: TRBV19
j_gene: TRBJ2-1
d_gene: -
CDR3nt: TGTGCCAGTAGTATGCGAGAGCAGCAGTTCTTC
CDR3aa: CASSMREQQFF

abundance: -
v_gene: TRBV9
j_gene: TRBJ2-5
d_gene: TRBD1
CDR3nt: TGTGCCAGCAGCGTAGCCGTCCGACAGGGAGAGACCCAGTACTTC
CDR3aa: CASSVAVRQGETQYF

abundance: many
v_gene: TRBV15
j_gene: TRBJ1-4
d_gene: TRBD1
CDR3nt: TGTGCCACCAGCAGAGGACAGGGGCCTAATGAAAAACTGTTTTTT
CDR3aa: CATSRGQGPNEKLFF

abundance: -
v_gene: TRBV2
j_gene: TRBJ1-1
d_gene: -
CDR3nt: TGTGCCAGCAAAGGGGATCTTCCCTCCCCACGGGCTTTCTTT
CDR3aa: CASKGDLPSPRAFF

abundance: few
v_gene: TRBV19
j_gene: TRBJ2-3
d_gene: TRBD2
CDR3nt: TGTGCCAGTAGTACCGGGACTAGCGGGGGGTGGGGCACAGATACGCAGTATTTT
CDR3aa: CASSTGTSGGWGTDTQYF

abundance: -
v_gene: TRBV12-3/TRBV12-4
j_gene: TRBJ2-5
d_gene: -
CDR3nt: TGTGCCAGCAGTTTAGGAGGGTCAGAGACCCAGTACTTC
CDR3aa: CASSLGGSETQYF

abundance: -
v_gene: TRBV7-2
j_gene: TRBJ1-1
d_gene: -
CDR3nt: TGTGCCAGCAGCTTACGGTATGGGGCGAACACTGAAGCTTTCTTT
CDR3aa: CASSLRYGANTEAFF

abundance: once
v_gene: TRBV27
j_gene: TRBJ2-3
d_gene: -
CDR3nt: TGTGCCTGCAGTTGGGACAAGGGGCCGTCAGATACGCAGTATTTT
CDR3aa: CACSWDKGPSDTQYF

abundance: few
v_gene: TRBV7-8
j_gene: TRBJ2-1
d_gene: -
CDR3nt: TGTGCCAGCAGCTTAGAGGTCCTCCTTAGCTCCTACAATGAGCAGTTCTTC
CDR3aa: CASSLEVLLSSYNEQFF

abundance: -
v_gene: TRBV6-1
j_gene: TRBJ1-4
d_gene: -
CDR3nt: TGTGCCAGCAGTAACAGGGCGGTAGATGAAAAACTGTTTTTT
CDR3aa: CASSNRAVDEKLFF

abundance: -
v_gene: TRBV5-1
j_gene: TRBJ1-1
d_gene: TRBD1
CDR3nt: TGCGCCAGCAGCAGACGGACAGGAATGAACACTGAAGCTTTCTTT
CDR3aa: CASSRRTGMNTEAFF

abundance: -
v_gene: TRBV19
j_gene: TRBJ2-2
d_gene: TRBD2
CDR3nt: TGTGCCAGTATGGGGGGGAGGAACACCGGGGAGCTGTTTTTT
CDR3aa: CASMGGRNTGELFF

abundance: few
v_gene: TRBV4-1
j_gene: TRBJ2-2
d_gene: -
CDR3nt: TGCGCCAGCAGCCAATCTCTGAGTATCACCGGGGAGCTGTTTTTT
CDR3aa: CASSQSLSITGELFF

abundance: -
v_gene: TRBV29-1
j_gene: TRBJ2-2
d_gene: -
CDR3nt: TGCAGCGCTGCGAACACCGGGGAGCTGTTTTTT
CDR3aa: CSAANTGELFF

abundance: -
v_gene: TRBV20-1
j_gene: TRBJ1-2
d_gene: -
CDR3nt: TGCAGTGCTTCGACAACAGGCCTGACGGGCTACACCTTC
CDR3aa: CSASTTGLTGYTF

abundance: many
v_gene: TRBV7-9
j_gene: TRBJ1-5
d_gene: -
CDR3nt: TGTGCCAGCAGTTTAGACAGTAATCAGCCCCAGCATTTT
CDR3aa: CASSLDSNQPQHF

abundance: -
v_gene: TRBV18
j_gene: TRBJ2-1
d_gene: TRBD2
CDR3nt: TGTGCCAGCTCACCACCGCGGGGGAGGACCTACAATGAGCAGTTCTTC
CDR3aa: CASSPPRGRTYNEQFF

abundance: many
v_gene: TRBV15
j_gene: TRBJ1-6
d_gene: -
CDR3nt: TGTGCCACCAGCAGAGTAGGGGACCCTGGAGCTTCACCCCTCCACTTT
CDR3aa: CATSRVGDPGASPLHF

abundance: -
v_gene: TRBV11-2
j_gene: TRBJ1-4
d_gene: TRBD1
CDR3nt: TGTGCCAGCAGCTCCACTCGGACAGGCAATGAAAAACTGTTTTTT
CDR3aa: CASSSTRTGNEKLFF